This T cell receptor (beta chain) was observed in a study of a mutant IDH1 vaccine in newly diagnosed glioma. Assay: immunoSEQ multiplex PCR; the TCRdb copy retains only in-frame clones and omits some. The sample shows about 66,000 clones, 80% to 90% of them seen only once. Described time point: baseline, week 1 (first vaccination visit). Stated treatment: pre-vaccination baseline after standard-of-care therapy. This CDR3 comprises 16 residues. V was clipped by 0 bases and J by 7 bases, with 15 bases between them. Per the germline V gene, CDR1 is LNHNV and CDR2 is YYDKDF (reference sequence). This material consisted of PBMCs, taken from a glioma patient treated with radiotherapy, temozolomide or both. The chain combines TRBV15 with TRBJ1-4, with D perhaps matching TRBD1 (6 bases). The receptor's source is a young man with glioma. The CDR3 reads CATSRDSGGAAEKLFF. The CDR3 coding sequence is TGTGCCACCAGCAGAGATTCGGGGGGGGCGGCTGAAAAACTGTTTTTT.